This TCR beta chain was obtained from a study of blood T cells in healthy people across ages. Comments on this clonotype: The antigen remains unidentified.

Together with a sample-barcoded 5' primer, a J-beta primer mix was included in a second PCR lasting roughly 6 to 12 cycles. MiXCR, applied by TCRdb to the 5' RACE reads, yields one record per CDR3 protein. Among approximately 360,000 distinct CDR3 sequences listed, approximately 51% were seen once. There were at least 6 micrograms of total RNA extracted from every sample. Study conclusions and caveats: In older individuals, TCR beta diversity per million T cells was lower, falling roughly linearly with age. Unsorted PBMCs ruled out conclusive naive versus antigen-experienced comparison. Diversity was higher, and naive CD4+ cells more numerous, in long-lived donors than in aged donors.

The sample taken for sequencing was blood. The TCR comes from a man aged 55-75 years in good health.

DNA for the CDR3: TGTGCCAGCAGTTTAGGCGCGGAGACCCAGTACTTC. This encodes CASSLGAETQYF. The rearrangement links TRBV28 to TRBJ2-5, with no clear D. The CDR3 loop spans 12 amino acids. Germline V gene sequence: CDR1 MDHEN, CDR2 SYDVKM. V dropped 2 bases and J dropped 5 bases, with 6 bases sitting between them.